Only a few counts were recorded for the clone carrying this TCR beta chain. The target antigen is unknown. The sample is drawn from a study of CD8+ T cells in alopecia areata. Study-wide context: The duration of tofacitinib was 6 to 18 months, with 6 months off drug afterward. Study observations and caveats: Scalp sample data also include resident alphabeta T cells from normal skin.

It was from alopecia areata patients that lesional scalp punch biopsies and peripheral blood were collected. After isolation, RNA underwent reverse transcription to generate cDNA as the sequencing template. Clones were read by immunoSEQ multiplex PCR, and TCRdb kept only the in-frame ones, dropping some. The sample includes about 69,000 clones, roughly 60% of them seen just once. The sequencing used CD8+ T cells sorted from blood, collected at week 0. The source of this sequence is a human donor with alopecia areata.

The CDR3 is CASSVESQGALGNTIYF. CDR3 DNA: TGTGCCAGCAGCGTAGAGTCACAGGGGGCGCTTGGAAACACCATATATTTT. The V and J genes are TRBV9 and TRBJ1-3, with 9 bases matching TRBD1. Germline V gene sequence: CDR1 SGDLS, CDR2 YYNGEE. The trim removed 0 bases at V and 3 bases at J, leaving 7 bases unmatched. This CDR3 is 17 amino acids long.